The 7 T cell receptor beta chains reported below all come from one sample, sequenced in a study of T cell repertoires in cytomegalovirus infection. For these receptors, no antigen is known. Via MiXCR, TCRdb re-called the reads, giving one row per CDR3 protein. The profile shows about 830,000 distinct CDR3 sequences, 32% of them singletons. This specimen was cultured CD8+ T cells from PBMCs, taken from culture after CMV antigen stimulation. These receptors originate from a human donor in good health (CMV status not recorded). Some clones in this sample may be carry-over from other donors' samples.

This clonotype was counted only a few times. This chain connects TRBV7-9 to TRBJ2-5, with D unclear. The CDR3 has 13 residues. Trimming left V 4 bases short and J 7 bases short, with 13 bases between. CDR1 SEHNR and CDR2 FQNEAQ come from the germline V gene (reference sequence). CDR3 in amino acids: CASSSTISRTQYF. DNA for the CDR3: TGTGCCAGCAGCTCGACAATCTCCCGGACCCAGTACTTC.

The chain links TRBV4-1 to TRBJ2-2; 7 positions agree with TRBD2. CDR1 is MGHRA, CDR2 YSYEKL, per germline. The CDR3 has 14 residues. The V gene end was trimmed by 5 bases and the J gene end by 1 base; junction bases not matched to a gene: 1. Written as DNA, the CDR3 is TGCGCCAGCAGCAAGCGGGGGAACACCGGGGAGCTGTTTTTT. This translates into CASSKRGNTGELFF.

This clonotype was observed a handful of times. This chain links TRBV28 with TRBJ1-5, with 7 bases matching TRBD1. This CDR3 comprises 16 residues. The ends lost 5 bases at V and 3 bases at J; junction bases unmatched: 10. CDR1 MDHEN and CDR2 SYDVKM come from the germline V gene. CDR3 amino acids: CASSLSTGWNNQPQHF. The CDR3 DNA reads TGTGCCAGCAGTCTATCGACAGGGTGGAACAATCAGCCCCAGCATTTT.

With regard to this clonotype: This may be a read error, as it is one base from a much larger clone. The gene calls are TRBV15 and TRBJ2-7; 7 bases agree with TRBD2. This CDR3 spans 15 amino acids. CDR1 is LNHNV, CDR2 YYDKDF, per germline (reference sequence). The CDR3 region has the DNA TGTGTCACCAGCAGCGGGACTGTAAGCTCCTACGAGCAGTACGTC. Translation: CVTSSGTVSSYEQYV.

The chain combines TRBV4-1 with TRBJ2-2; D might be TRBD2 (5 bases). CDR3 length: 17 residues. The germline V gene encodes CDR1 MGHRA and CDR2 YSYEKL. The V end was cut by 5 bases, the J end by 0 bases, with 16 bases between. The CDR3 protein is CASSAIGIVANTGELFF. CDR3 DNA: TGCGCCAGCAGCGCTATCGGGATCGTCGCGAACACCGGGGAGCTGTTTTTT.

The sample holds a few counts of this clonotype. The junction departs from the called germline gene at one end, perhaps through a read error. The genes are TRBV5-6 and TRBJ1-1, with 12 bases matching TRBD1. CDR3 length: 17 residues. Germline CDR1 and CDR2: SGHDT and YYEEEE. As DNA, the CDR3 is TGTGCCAGCAGCTACCGGGACAGGGGGCCCATGAACACTGAAGCTTTCTTC. This codes for CASSYRDRGPMNTEAFF.

The rearrangement links TRBV6-6 to TRBJ2-7; D may correspond to TRBD1 or TRBD2 (5 bases each). V lost 4 bases and J 5 bases, leaving 15 bases between the germline ends. Germline V CDR1 and CDR2: MNHNY, SVGAGI (reference sequence). The CDR3 sequence is 14 residues long. CDR3 amino acids: CASSSTRGLHEQYV. CDR3 nucleotides: TGTGCCAGCAGTTCTACACGGGGCTTGCACGAGCAGTACGTC.